What follows are 7 T cell receptor beta chains derived from one specimen sequenced in a study of early stage breast cancer tumors. Clones were sequenced by immunoSEQ multiplex PCR, and TCRdb holds only the in-frame ones, with some missing. In the table there are tens of thousands of clones, roughly four fifths of which are singletons. The sample consisted of blood. Receptors originate from a person aged 45-60 years with breast cancer.

This clone was observed once. V and J are TRBV6-1 and TRBJ2-7; maybe TRBD2 (6 bases). The CDR3 covers 14 residues. Germline CDR1 is MNHNS and CDR2 is SASEGT. The V end lost 0 bases, the J end lost 3 bases, and 9 bases lay between the germline ends. The chain's CDR3 is CASSEAGSGYEQYF. As DNA, the CDR3 is TGTGCCAGCAGTGAAGCAGGTAGCGGCTACGAGCAGTACTTC.

The J gene is TRBJ1-1, the V gene TRBV2, with unresolved D. From germline, CDR1 is SNHLY and CDR2 FYNNEI. The CDR3 sequence is 10 residues long. Trimming cost V 8 bases and J 7 bases, with 8 bases left between them. CDR3 nucleotides: TGTGCCAGCCGGACGGGTGAAGCTTTCTTT. The encoded protein is CASRTGEAFF.

The chain is built from TRBV5-4 and TRBJ1-5; possibly TRBD1 for D (6 bases). V lost 0 bases to trimming and J lost 7 bases, with 11 bases between them. This CDR3 is 14 amino acids long. CDR1 is SGHNT and CDR2 is YYREEE in the germline V gene (reference sequence). This chain's CDR3 is CASSLGGQGQPQHF. Here the CDR3 DNA reads TGTGCCAGCAGCTTGGGGGGGCAGGGGCAGCCCCAGCATTTT.

The gene calls are TRBV4-3 and TRBJ2-1; 7 nucleotides align to TRBD2. CDR3 length: 14 amino acids. Germline trimming cut 0 bases from V and 6 bases from J; bases unmatched to any gene: 2. The germline CDR1 and CDR2 sequences are LGHNA and YSLEER. This CDR3 is CASSQDGRGNEQFF. CDR3 nucleotides: TGCGCCAGCAGCCAAGATGGGAGGGGCAATGAGCAGTTCTTC.

The chain links TRBV5-1 to TRBJ2-3; 11 bases are a match to TRBD2. The CDR3 spans 16 residues. V trimming: 0 bases; J trimming: 1 base; junction bases outside the gene matches: 1. CDR1 and CDR2 (germline): SGHRS, YFSETQ. The CDR3 DNA sequence: TGCGCCAGCAGCTTGGCGACTAGCGGGGGCACAGATACGCAGTATTTT. Its translation is CASSLATSGGTDTQYF.

This clone was seen a handful of times. The chain links TRBV7-6 to TRBJ1-4, with unresolved D. Trimming shortened V by 5 bases and J by 5 bases, and 9 bases separated the two germline ends. There are 13 residues in the CDR3. Germline V gene data show CDR1 as SGHVS and CDR2 as FNYEAQ. The CDR3 reads CASSRGRNEKLFF. DNA for the CDR3: TGTGCCAGCAGCCGCGGACGGAATGAAAAACTGTTTTTT. Using reference TRBV7-6 and TRBJ1-4 for the parts outside the CDR3, the full variable domain is GAGVSQSPRYKVTKRGQDVALRCDPISGHVSLYWYRQALGQGPEFLTYFNYEAQQDKSGLPNDRFSAERPEGSISTLTIQRTEQRDSAMYRCASSRGRNEKLFFGSGTQLSVL.

The chain carries TRBV5-1 and TRBJ2-7; TRBD1 might be the D (5 bases). CDR1 and CDR2 from the germline V gene are SGHRS and YFSETQ. The CDR3 contains 14 residues. V was clipped by 4 bases and J by 0 bases, with 11 bases between them. This CDR3 is CASSTQGGSYEQYF. The CDR3 region has the DNA TGCGCCAGCAGCACCCAGGGCGGCTCCTACGAGCAGTACTTC. The whole variable domain, remainder taken from reference TRBV5-1 and TRBJ2-7, is KAGVTQTPRYLIKTRGQQVTLSCSPISGHRSVSWYQQTPGQGLQFLFEYFSETQRNKGNFPGRFSGRQFSNSRSEMNVSTLELGDSALYLCASSTQGGSYEQYFGPGTRLTVT.